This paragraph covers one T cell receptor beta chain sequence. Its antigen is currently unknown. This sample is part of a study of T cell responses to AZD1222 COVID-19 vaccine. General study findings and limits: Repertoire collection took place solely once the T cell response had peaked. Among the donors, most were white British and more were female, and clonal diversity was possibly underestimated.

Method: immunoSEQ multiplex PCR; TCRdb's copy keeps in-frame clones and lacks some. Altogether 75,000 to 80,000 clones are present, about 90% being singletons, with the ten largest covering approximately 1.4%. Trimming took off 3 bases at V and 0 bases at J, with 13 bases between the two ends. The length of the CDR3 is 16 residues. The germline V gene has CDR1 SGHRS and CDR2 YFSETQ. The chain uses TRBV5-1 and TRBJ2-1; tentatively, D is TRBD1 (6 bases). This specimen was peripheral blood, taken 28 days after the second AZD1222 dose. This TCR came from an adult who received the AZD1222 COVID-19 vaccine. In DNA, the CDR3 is TGCGCCAGCAGCTATGGGGGCTGGTACTCCTACAATGAGCAGTTCTTC. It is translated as CASSYGGWYSYNEQFF.